This TCR beta chain was profiled in a study of blood T cell repertoires in COVID-19. About the research overall: Italy, Spain and the United States were the sources of the convalescent and acute COVID-19 samples. Sources were T cells, B-cell-depleted T cells, or PBMCs; the material itself was cDNA or gDNA.

As processed by the authors: Amplifying reference gene primers gave estimates of nucleated cell counts. Libraries were prepared by immunoSEQ multiplex PCR; TCRdb keeps only in-frame clonotypes and omits some of them. The V and J calls and the clone size are those of that table, but D and trimming were determined from the DNA. Of about 180,000 clones listed, approximately 84% are singletons. Trimming cost V 5 bases and J 8 bases, with 25 bases left between them. Germline lookup yields CDR1 SGHTA and CDR2 FQGTGA. CDR3 size: 17 residues. The chain uses TRBV7-3 and TRBJ2-4; a weak D match, TRBD2 (6 bases). Material for sequencing was peripheral blood. This clonotype was obtained from a young man with active or convalescent COVID-19. The CDR3 nucleotides are TGTGCCAGCAGCCCCACGGGCCGGAGGGCCCCGATGGACATTCAGTACTTC. It is translated as CASSPTGRRAPMDIQYF.